Each of the 10 T cell receptor beta chains below was sequenced from the same sample in a study of glioma-infiltrating T cells. TCR alpha and beta CDR3 regions were amplified from RNA using iRepertoire nested multiplex PCR. MiXCR, run by TCRdb on the multiplex PCR reads, gives a single entry per CDR3 protein. The sample includes roughly 100,000 distinct CDR3 sequences, under 30% seen only once; the top ten take about 40%. The sample comprised glioma tissue, nonneoplastic brain tissue, or PBMCs (not recorded which). These receptors all come from a human donor with low-grade glioma or glioblastoma, undergoing nonglioma brain surgery, or in good health (not recorded which).

This clonotype was recorded at least ten times. V gene TRBV11-2 combines with J gene TRBJ2-3; D ambiguous. With 1 base removed from V and 5 bases from J, the gap between germline ends came to 13 bases. Per germline, CDR1 SGHAT and CDR2 FQNNGV. This CDR3 has 15 residues. CDR3 nucleotide sequence: TGTGCCAGCAGCTTAGGTTTATTGGTGATAGATACGCAGTATTTT. Residues: CASSLGLLVIDTQYF.

About this clonotype: Without the conserved terminal phenylalanine or tryptophan, this CDR3 likely stems from a read error. The chain couples TRBV6-8 to TRBJ2-1; 12 bases align to TRBD2. Germline V lookup: CDR1 MNHGY, CDR2 SAAAGT. The CDR3 runs to 15 residues. The CDR3 bases are TGTGCCAGCAGCACAACTAGCGGGGGGTACAATCAGCAGTTCCTC. It specifies CASSTTSGGYNQQFL.

There are many counts of this clonotype. The chain couples TRBV3-1 to TRBJ1-1; D not resolved. V was trimmed by 4 bases and J by 12 bases, leaving 15 bases between them. The CDR3 has 12 residues. Germline V CDR1 and CDR2: LGHDT, YNNKEL (reference sequence). DNA for the CDR3: TGTGCCAGCAGCCCGGACCGCGCGGGGACTTTCTTT. This gives the protein CASSPDRAGTFF.

A note on this clonotype: This may be a read error, as it is one base from a much larger clone. This CDR3 reads CSVRDLAGSTDTQYF. The CDR3 nucleotides read TGCAGTGTTAGGGACCTAGCGGGGAGCACAGATACGCAGTATTTT. This chain joins TRBV20-1 and TRBJ2-3, with 9 bases identical to TRBD2. The CDR3 totals 15 residues. Germline lookup yields CDR1 DFQATT and CDR2 SNEGSKA (reference sequence). J gave up 0 bases and V 7 bases, and 8 bases lay outside the gene matches.

The table lists this clonotype with a few counts. The chain is built from TRBV18 and TRBJ1-1, with 11 positions matching TRBD1. The CDR3 runs to 14 residues. After removal of 3 bases from V and 5 bases from J, the junction contained 2 bases not matched to a gene. Germline assignment: CDR1 KGHSH and CDR2 LQKENI. The CDR3 DNA follows: TGTGCCAGCTCACCGGGACAGGGGGTTACTGAAGCTTTCTTT. Its translation is CASSPGQGVTEAFF.

This clonotype was recorded at least ten times. J is TRBJ1-3 and V is TRBV6-1; D is ambiguous. Trimming removed 8 bases from V and 0 bases from J, with 11 bases in between. Germline loops: CDR1 MNHNS, CDR2 SASEGT. The CDR3 consists of 14 residues. The chain's CDR3 is CASGRHVSGNTIYF. The CDR3, as DNA: TGTGCCAGCGGGCGGCACGTCTCTGGAAACACCATATATTTT.

This clonotype was seen many times. The J gene is TRBJ1-5, the V gene TRBV7-9; 11 bases agree with TRBD1. V shed 1 base and J 4 bases; nucleotides not matched to a gene: 6. Germline V gene sequence: CDR1 SEHNR, CDR2 FQNEAQ (reference sequence). The CDR3 runs to 17 residues. For the CDR3, the DNA is TGTGCCAGCAGCTTAGGGACAGGGGGCGATAGGAATCAGCCCCAGCATTTT. As protein: CASSLGTGGDRNQPQHF.

Concerning this clonotype: A much larger clone differs from this one at a single base, so this may be a read error. The rearrangement uses TRBV20-1 and TRBJ2-5, with TRBD1 matching 8 bases. CDR3 length equals 15 residues. Looked up from germline, CDR1 is DFQATT and CDR2 is SNEGSKA (reference sequence). The CDR3 reads CSASGQGVFQETQCF. For the CDR3, the DNA is TGCAGTGCTAGTGGACAGGGTGTTTTCCAAGAGACCCAGTGCTTC.

The sample holds many counts of this clonotype. This chain connects TRBV28 to TRBJ1-2; 7 nucleotides line up with TRBD1. The CDR3 contains 13 residues. Germline V gives CDR1 MDHEN, CDR2 SYDVKM. V lost 6 bases and J lost 8; bases outside the gene matches: 9. The CDR3 is CASRKDDRAGYTF. The DNA of the CDR3 is TGTGCCAGCAGGAAAGACGACAGGGCGGGCTACACCTTC.

V usage is TRBV7-6 and J usage is TRBJ1-5; D is ambiguous. The length of the CDR3 is 14 residues. Germline CDR1 reads SGHVS; CDR2 reads FNYEAQ. V shed 5 bases and J shed 7 bases, with 15 bases lying between them. The CDR3, as DNA: TGTGCCAGCAGCCTCTCCGAGGGTACACAGCCCCAGCATTTT. Its protein is CASSLSEGTQPQHF.